These T cell receptor beta chains were read from a single sample in a study of technical replicates of blood from a handful of donors. The table came from immunoSEQ multiplex PCR; TCRdb's copy has only in-frame clones and leaves some out. Altogether 65,000 to 90,000 clones are present, approximately 93% being singletons, with the ten largest covering 0.2% to 0.25%. Specimen: T cells isolated from PBMCs. These receptors originate from a human donor in good health. Both conserved end residues are part of each CDR3. The D gene is left open where the match is weak. Only some rows state a clone size, as once, few, many or a class for expanded clones.

CDR3nt: TGCGCCAGCAGCTTGGAGGGGTTGAACACTGAAGCTTTCTTT
CDR3aa: CASSLEGLNTEAFF
v_gene: TRBV5-1
j_gene: TRBJ1-1
d_gene: -
abundance: -

CDR3nt: TGTGCCATCAGTGAGCCGGGACAGGGTGAAGCTTTCTTT
CDR3aa: CAISEPGQGEAFF
v_gene: TRBV10-3
j_gene: TRBJ1-1
d_gene: TRBD1
abundance: -

CDR3nt: TGTGCCAGCAGCGACGTCAGGGGGTGGAACACTGAAGCTTTCTTT
CDR3aa: CASSDVRGWNTEAFF
v_gene: TRBV11-2
j_gene: TRBJ1-1
d_gene: TRBD1
abundance: -

CDR3nt: TGCAGCGTCCATTACCGGGGTGGCTCTGGGGCCAACGTCCTGACTTTC
CDR3aa: CSVHYRGGSGANVLTF
v_gene: TRBV29-1
j_gene: TRBJ2-6
d_gene: -
abundance: -

CDR3nt: TGTGCCAGCAGCTTAGGGGGGCTTGAGGAAAAACTGTTTTTT
CDR3aa: CASSLGGLEEKLFF
v_gene: TRBV7-9
j_gene: TRBJ1-4
d_gene: -
abundance: -

CDR3nt: TGTGCCAGCAGCCCACCAACGGCAGGTGAAGCTTTCTTT
CDR3aa: CASSPPTAGEAFF
v_gene: TRBV7-9
j_gene: TRBJ1-1
d_gene: -
abundance: -

CDR3nt: TGTGCCAGCAGCTTGACGGCGGGAGGGGGCTACAATGAGCAGTTCTTC
CDR3aa: CASSLTAGGGYNEQFF
v_gene: TRBV5-4
j_gene: TRBJ2-1
d_gene: TRBD2
abundance: -

CDR3nt: TGTGCCAGCAGTTACATTAGCGGGAGCACGAATGAGCAGTTCTTC
CDR3aa: CASSYISGSTNEQFF
v_gene: TRBV6-5
j_gene: TRBJ2-1
d_gene: TRBD2
abundance: -

CDR3nt: TGTGCCAGCAGCTATCGGACTAGCGGGAGCTACGAGCAGTACTTC
CDR3aa: CASSYRTSGSYEQYF
v_gene: TRBV5-4
j_gene: TRBJ2-7
d_gene: TRBD2
abundance: -

CDR3nt: TGTGCCAGCAGCGTAGTGTCTGGGAGCTACTCCTACAATGAGCAGTTCTTC
CDR3aa: CASSVVSGSYSYNEQFF
v_gene: TRBV9
j_gene: TRBJ2-1
d_gene: -
abundance: -

CDR3nt: TGTGCCAGCAGCGTATCCGGTCTCGATCAGCCCCAGCATTTT
CDR3aa: CASSVSGLDQPQHF
v_gene: TRBV9
j_gene: TRBJ1-5
d_gene: -
abundance: -

CDR3nt: TGCAGCGTTGGCGTTACGTTGGGGGCCTCCAATGGCTACACCTTC
CDR3aa: CSVGVTLGASNGYTF
v_gene: TRBV29-1
j_gene: TRBJ1-2
d_gene: -
abundance: once

CDR3nt: TGTGCCAGCAGTGAATACCCAGTCGATCCAGGGGTAGTCTACGAGCAGTACTTC
CDR3aa: CASSEYPVDPGVVYEQYF
v_gene: TRBV6-1
j_gene: TRBJ2-7
d_gene: -
abundance: -

CDR3nt: TGTGCCAGCAGCGGGGCGCCGAGACGGGTAGGGCAGTTCTTC
CDR3aa: CASSGAPRRVGQFF
v_gene: TRBV14
j_gene: TRBJ2-1
d_gene: -
abundance: -

CDR3nt: TGTGCCAGCAGCCCCGGTACCAATGAGCAGTTCTTC
CDR3aa: CASSPGTNEQFF
v_gene: TRBV11-3
j_gene: TRBJ2-1
d_gene: -
abundance: once

CDR3nt: TGTGCCAGTCAGTTATCCTACGAGCAGTACTTC
CDR3aa: CASQLSYEQYF
v_gene: TRBV2
j_gene: TRBJ2-7
d_gene: -
abundance: once

CDR3nt: TGCGCCAGCAGTAGTAGCGGGAGGTACAATGAGCAGTTCTTC
CDR3aa: CASSSSGRYNEQFF
v_gene: TRBV5-1
j_gene: TRBJ2-1
d_gene: TRBD2
abundance: -

CDR3nt: TGTGCCTGGACCCACAGGGCGACTAACTATGGCTACACCTTC
CDR3aa: CAWTHRATNYGYTF
v_gene: TRBV30
j_gene: TRBJ1-2
d_gene: -
abundance: -

CDR3nt: TGTGCCAGCAGCTTTGGCCATTTCACAGATACGCAGTATTTT
CDR3aa: CASSFGHFTDTQYF
v_gene: TRBV7-2
j_gene: TRBJ2-3
d_gene: -
abundance: -

CDR3nt: TGTGCCAGCAGTTCGACAGTCCATAGCAATCAGCCCCAGCATTTT
CDR3aa: CASSSTVHSNQPQHF
v_gene: TRBV28
j_gene: TRBJ1-5
d_gene: -
abundance: -

CDR3nt: TGTGCCAGTAGATTGGCCATCCAAGAGACCCAGTACTTC
CDR3aa: CASRLAIQETQYF
v_gene: TRBV19
j_gene: TRBJ2-5
d_gene: -
abundance: -

CDR3nt: TGTGCCAGCTCACCAGGTAGCTCCTACGAGCAGTACTTC
CDR3aa: CASSPGSSYEQYF
v_gene: TRBV18
j_gene: TRBJ2-7
d_gene: -
abundance: -

CDR3nt: TGCGCCAGCAGGGACCTTGAGGGTGAAAAACTGTTTTTT
CDR3aa: CASRDLEGEKLFF
v_gene: TRBV5-1
j_gene: TRBJ1-4
d_gene: -
abundance: -

CDR3nt: TGCAGCGTTGAAGGGCGGCTCACCTACAATGAGCAGTTCTTC
CDR3aa: CSVEGRLTYNEQFF
v_gene: TRBV29-1
j_gene: TRBJ2-1
d_gene: -
abundance: -

CDR3nt: TGTGCCATCCTTTGGGGGGGGGATTATGGCTACACCTTC
CDR3aa: CAILWGGDYGYTF
v_gene: TRBV2
j_gene: TRBJ1-2
d_gene: -
abundance: -

CDR3nt: TGTGCCAGCAGAGTGGAGACGAACACTGAAGCTTTCTTT
CDR3aa: CASRVETNTEAFF
v_gene: TRBV2
j_gene: TRBJ1-1
d_gene: -
abundance: -

CDR3nt: TGCGCCAGCAGTTCCGACAGCACCCAAGAGACCCAGTACTTC
CDR3aa: CASSSDSTQETQYF
v_gene: TRBV5-1
j_gene: TRBJ2-5
d_gene: -
abundance: -

CDR3nt: TGTGCCAGCAGTCGACAGGGTGCTAACTATGGCTACACCTTC
CDR3aa: CASSRQGANYGYTF
v_gene: TRBV9
j_gene: TRBJ1-2
d_gene: TRBD1
abundance: -

CDR3nt: TGCAGTGCCCAGGGGGCGCCTGAAGCTTTCTTT
CDR3aa: CSAQGAPEAFF
v_gene: TRBV20-1
j_gene: TRBJ1-1
d_gene: TRBD1
abundance: once

CDR3nt: TGTGCCAGTAGTATTGGAATTCTCTCAACTAGCGGGAAGTTCACAGATACGCAGTATTTT
CDR3aa: CASSIGILSTSGKFTDTQYF
v_gene: TRBV19
j_gene: TRBJ2-3
d_gene: TRBD2
abundance: -

CDR3nt: TGTGCCATCAGGAAGACAGGGAGTGGCTACACCTTC
CDR3aa: CAIRKTGSGYTF
v_gene: TRBV10-3
j_gene: TRBJ1-2
d_gene: TRBD1
abundance: -

CDR3nt: TGTGCCAGTAGTCCGGACAAGTCCTACGAGCAGTACTTC
CDR3aa: CASSPDKSYEQYF
v_gene: TRBV19
j_gene: TRBJ2-7
d_gene: -
abundance: -